This T cell receptor (beta chain) was obtained from a study of T cells after yellow fever vaccination. Study-level information: Low-cell-number fractions were prepared with SMART-Seq v4 Ultra Low Input. Whole-study results and caveats: Within FACS-sorted repertoires, abundant clonotypes contaminating from the bulk population could be present. Among primary-vaccination clones, most reappeared after the booster, at just under 98% for CD4 and 85% to 90% for CD8.

From the 5' RACE reads, TCRdb called clonotypes with MiXCR, one entry per CDR3 protein. The sample contains more than 450,000 distinct CDR3 sequences, about a fifth of which appear only once. As for this clonotype: Its antigen is not identified.

V was clipped by 7 bases and J by 3 bases, with 16 bases between them. Looked up from germline, CDR1 is SGHVS and CDR2 is FQNEAQ. CDR3 length: 15 amino acids. V usage is TRBV7-8 and J usage is TRBJ1-5; no firm D call. Source: PBMCs, taken 20 to 25 days after the first yellow fever vaccination. The clonotype originates from a young man who received the YFV17D yellow fever vaccine. CDR3 sequence (DNA): TGTGCCAGCACCCTCTCCGGGGTAAACAATCAGCCCCAGCATTTT. Encoded protein: CASTLSGVNNQPQHF.